This T cell receptor beta chain was retrieved from a study of shared T cell receptors in the human thymus. Germline V CDR1 and CDR2: MNHEY, SVGAGI. V was shortened by 0 bases and J by 0 bases, with 10 bases between the two germline ends. The CDR3 length is 16 residues. The data were produced by immunoSEQ multiplex PCR, yet TCRdb's version contains in-frame clones alone and is incomplete. Seen here are roughly 550,000 clones, around three quarters observed once, and the top ten hold 0.013%. These same records also appear under a second study, on human thymus T cells. That source adds: Donation came from healthy Finnish infants having corrective surgery for congenital heart defects. The source of the thymus tissue was resections taken during corrective heart surgery. Gene usage (both V and J) appeared biased in thymic and blood repertoires. Unrelated people showed highly overlapping thymic repertoires, related research reported.

Sequenced: thymocytes. The chain uses TRBV6-5 and TRBJ2-3; D gene unclear. This sequence originates from a boy younger than two with a congenital heart defect. The DNA of the CDR3 is TGTGCCAGCAGTTACTCGAAGTTAGAGAGCACAGATACGCAGTATTTT. Its protein is CASSYSKLESTDTQYF.